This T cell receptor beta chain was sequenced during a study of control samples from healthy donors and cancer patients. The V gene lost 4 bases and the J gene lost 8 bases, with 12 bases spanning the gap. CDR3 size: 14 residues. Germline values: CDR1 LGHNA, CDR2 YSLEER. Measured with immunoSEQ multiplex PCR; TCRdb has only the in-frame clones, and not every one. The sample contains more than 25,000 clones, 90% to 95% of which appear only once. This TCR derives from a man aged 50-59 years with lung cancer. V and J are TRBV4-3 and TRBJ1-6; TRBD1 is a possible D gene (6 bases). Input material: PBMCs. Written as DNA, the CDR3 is TGCGCCAGCAGCCGGGGACACGAAGATTCACCCCTCCACTTT. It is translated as CASSRGHEDSPLHF.